This is a list of T cell receptor beta chains from one sample in a study of OX40 agonist ivuxolimab in advanced cancers. Libraries were prepared by immunoSEQ multiplex PCR; TCRdb keeps only in-frame clonotypes and omits some of them. The table has some 98,000 clones, 90% to 95% seen once. The source was CD4+ or CD8+ T cells sorted from blood, collected in a trial of the OX40 agonist ivuxolimab. All receptors come from an adult with an advanced solid tumor such as melanoma, head and neck, liver or kidney cancer. CDR3s include the opening cysteine and the closing phenylalanine or tryptophan. The D gene is left open where the match is weak. The size entry is marked missing in some rows and otherwise reads once, few, many or a size class.

clone_size: .
d_call: TRBD2
j_call: TRBJ2-5
v_call: TRBV7-6
cdr3_nt: TGTGCCAGCAGCTTAGAAGCGGGGGCGGGCGAGACCCAGTACTTC
cdr3_aa: CASSLEAGAGETQYF

clone_size: .
d_call: .
j_call: TRBJ1-5
v_call: TRBV7-2
cdr3_nt: TGTGCCAGCAGCCCCGAAGGACCGGGCAATCAGCCCCAGCATTTT
cdr3_aa: CASSPEGPGNQPQHF

clone_size: .
d_call: .
j_call: TRBJ2-5
v_call: TRBV5-6
cdr3_nt: TGTGCCAGCAGCGACAAGACCTACCAAGAGACCCAGTACTTC
cdr3_aa: CASSDKTYQETQYF

clone_size: .
d_call: .
j_call: TRBJ2-7
v_call: TRBV7-8
cdr3_nt: TGTGCCAGCAGCCAAACAAAGAGCTCCTACGAGCAGTACTTC
cdr3_aa: CASSQTKSSYEQYF

clone_size: once
d_call: .
j_call: TRBJ2-7
v_call: TRBV7-8
cdr3_nt: TGTGCCAGCAGCTTAGGGGCGGCTGGCGAGCAGTACTTC
cdr3_aa: CASSLGAAGEQYF

clone_size: .
d_call: .
j_call: TRBJ1-5
v_call: TRBV21-1
cdr3_nt: TGTGCCAGCAGCAAAACCACAGTCAATCAGCCCCAGCATTTT
cdr3_aa: CASSKTTVNQPQHF

clone_size: .
d_call: .
j_call: TRBJ2-5
v_call: TRBV7-2
cdr3_nt: TGTGCCAGCAGCCCGAACCGGCAAGAGACCCAGTACTTC
cdr3_aa: CASSPNRQETQYF

clone_size: .
d_call: TRBD2
j_call: TRBJ2-3
v_call: TRBV27
cdr3_nt: TGTGCCAGCAGTTTAAAGCGGGGAAGCACAGATACGCAGTATTTT
cdr3_aa: CASSLKRGSTDTQYF

clone_size: .
d_call: TRBD1
j_call: TRBJ2-5
v_call: TRBV9
cdr3_nt: TGTGCCAGCAGCGTAGGGGGACAGGGCCCCCAAGAGACCCAGTACTTC
cdr3_aa: CASSVGGQGPQETQYF

clone_size: .
d_call: TRBD1
j_call: TRBJ2-3
v_call: TRBV7-2
cdr3_nt: TGTGCCAGCAGCTTCGGGGGACAGGCCGGGGATACGCAGTATTTT
cdr3_aa: CASSFGGQAGDTQYF

clone_size: few
d_call: .
j_call: TRBJ2-7
v_call: TRBV6-1
cdr3_nt: TGTGCCAGCGAGGGGTACTACGAGCAGTACTTC
cdr3_aa: CASEGYYEQYF

clone_size: .
d_call: .
j_call: TRBJ2-3
v_call: TRBV19
cdr3_nt: TGTGCCAGTAGTCCCTTTCGGGGGAGAGGTTCAGATACGCAGTATTTT
cdr3_aa: CASSPFRGRGSDTQYF

clone_size: .
d_call: TRBD1
j_call: TRBJ1-2
v_call: TRBV7-8
cdr3_nt: TGTGCCAGCAGCTTAAAGCTGACAGGGGTAGGGGATGGCTACACCTTC
cdr3_aa: CASSLKLTGVGDGYTF

clone_size: .
d_call: TRBD1
j_call: TRBJ2-1
v_call: TRBV7-2
cdr3_nt: TGTGCCAGCAGCCGCAGGACAGGGGCTCGGGGGCTCTACAATGAGCAGTTCTTC
cdr3_aa: CASSRRTGARGLYNEQFF

clone_size: once
d_call: TRBD2
j_call: TRBJ2-3
v_call: TRBV5-1
cdr3_nt: TGCGCCAGCAGGCTAGCGGGCAGCACAGATACGCAGTATTTT
cdr3_aa: CASRLAGSTDTQYF

clone_size: once
d_call: .
j_call: TRBJ2-3
v_call: TRBV4-1
cdr3_nt: TGCGCCAGCAGCTCGGGACTGACACAAGATACGCAGTATTTT
cdr3_aa: CASSSGLTQDTQYF

clone_size: once
d_call: .
j_call: TRBJ2-3
v_call: TRBV19
cdr3_nt: TGTGCCAGTAGAAAGATCCACCAGGGCGCAGATACGCAGTATTTT
cdr3_aa: CASRKIHQGADTQYF

clone_size: .
d_call: .
j_call: TRBJ2-3
v_call: TRBV9
cdr3_nt: TGTGCCAGCAGCGTAGAAGGGAGCACAGATACGCAGTATTTT
cdr3_aa: CASSVEGSTDTQYF

clone_size: .
d_call: TRBD2
j_call: TRBJ2-3
v_call: TRBV11-2
cdr3_nt: TGTGCCAGCAGCTTAGATTCCCGTCTAGCGGGATCCGCAGATACGCAGTATTTT
cdr3_aa: CASSLDSRLAGSADTQYF

clone_size: .
d_call: TRBD1
j_call: TRBJ1-1
v_call: TRBV11-3
cdr3_nt: TGTGCCAGCAGCCCTGGACAGGGTGAAGCTTTCTTT
cdr3_aa: CASSPGQGEAFF

clone_size: .
d_call: TRBD1
j_call: TRBJ1-2
v_call: TRBV28
cdr3_nt: TGTGCCAGCAGAACAGGGGTTCCAGGCGGCTACACCTTC
cdr3_aa: CASRTGVPGGYTF

clone_size: .
d_call: .
j_call: TRBJ2-3
v_call: TRBV6-5
cdr3_nt: TGTGCCAGCAGTTACTCAGCCCCCACAGATACGCAGTATTTT
cdr3_aa: CASSYSAPTDTQYF

clone_size: .
d_call: .
j_call: TRBJ1-3
v_call: TRBV5-1
cdr3_nt: TGCGCCAGCAGCTTGAGTCCCCAGGGAGCGGGAAACACCATATATTTT
cdr3_aa: CASSLSPQGAGNTIYF

clone_size: once
d_call: TRBD1
j_call: TRBJ2-3
v_call: TRBV7-8
cdr3_nt: TGTGCCAGCAGCTTCATACAACAGGGGTCTACGCAGTATTTT
cdr3_aa: CASSFIQQGSTQYF

clone_size: .
d_call: TRBD2
j_call: TRBJ2-3
v_call: TRBV11-2
cdr3_nt: TGTGCCAGCAGCTGGGGAGCGGGAGTGGGCACAGATACGCAGTATTTT
cdr3_aa: CASSWGAGVGTDTQYF

clone_size: few
d_call: .
j_call: TRBJ2-7
v_call: TRBV9
cdr3_nt: TGTGCCAGCAGCCCTCGAGGGGGGAGGGACTACGAGCAGTACTTC
cdr3_aa: CASSPRGGRDYEQYF

clone_size: few
d_call: TRBD2
j_call: TRBJ2-7
v_call: TRBV28
cdr3_nt: TGTGCCAGCAGCCCAGGGGGGGGGCTAGCGGGGAACGAGCAGTACTTC
cdr3_aa: CASSPGGGLAGNEQYF

clone_size: once
d_call: .
j_call: TRBJ1-2
v_call: TRBV5-1
cdr3_nt: TGCGCCAGCAGCTTGGTGACAGGCCTGGCTGGAGACGGCTACACCTTC
cdr3_aa: CASSLVTGLAGDGYTF

clone_size: .
d_call: TRBD1
j_call: TRBJ2-3
v_call: TRBV5-4
cdr3_nt: TGTGCCAGCAGTATAAAAGGGGGCGTCGCAGATACGCAGTATTTT
cdr3_aa: CASSIKGGVADTQYF

clone_size: .
d_call: TRBD1
j_call: TRBJ2-2
v_call: TRBV7-2
cdr3_nt: TGTGCCAGCAGCCTACAGGCGAGGGGGCCCAACACCGGGGAGCTGTTTTTT
cdr3_aa: CASSLQARGPNTGELFF

clone_size: .
d_call: TRBD2
j_call: TRBJ2-1
v_call: TRBV4-3
cdr3_nt: TGCGCCAGCAGCCAAGATCTTCTGTGGAATAGCGGGAGCAATGAGCAGTTCTTC
cdr3_aa: CASSQDLLWNSGSNEQFF

clone_size: .
d_call: .
j_call: TRBJ2-1
v_call: TRBV19
cdr3_nt: TGTGCCAGTAGTGTCGGACTCCACTACAATGAGCAGTTCTTC
cdr3_aa: CASSVGLHYNEQFF

clone_size: .
d_call: TRBD1
j_call: TRBJ2-7
v_call: TRBV5-4
cdr3_nt: TGTGCCAGCAGCTTGGGGACAGGGGGACTTTCCTACGAGCAGTACTTC
cdr3_aa: CASSLGTGGLSYEQYF

clone_size: .
d_call: .
j_call: TRBJ2-5
v_call: TRBV29-1
cdr3_nt: TGCAGCGTGGGATACACGATGCGGGAGACCCAGTACTTC
cdr3_aa: CSVGYTMRETQYF

clone_size: .
d_call: .
j_call: TRBJ2-5
v_call: TRBV7-2
cdr3_nt: TGTGCCAGCAAGACAGGGACTTACGAGACCCAGTACTTC
cdr3_aa: CASKTGTYETQYF

clone_size: .
d_call: .
j_call: TRBJ2-7
v_call: TRBV6-6
cdr3_nt: TGTGCCAGCAGACCAGAGGGGGGGCGATCCTACGAGCAGTACTTC
cdr3_aa: CASRPEGGRSYEQYF

clone_size: few
d_call: TRBD2
j_call: TRBJ2-1
v_call: TRBV15
cdr3_nt: TGTGCCACCAGCAGGAGGACTAGCAAAGCGGAGCAGTTCTTC
cdr3_aa: CATSRRTSKAEQFF

clone_size: .
d_call: TRBD1
j_call: TRBJ2-7
v_call: TRBV6-5
cdr3_nt: TGTGCCAGCAGTTCCCGGACAGGGTCGGAGCAGTACTTC
cdr3_aa: CASSSRTGSEQYF

clone_size: .
d_call: TRBD1
j_call: TRBJ2-6
v_call: TRBV19
cdr3_nt: TGTGCCAGTAGGGGACAGGGGGTCTCTGGGGCCAACGTCCTGACTTTC
cdr3_aa: CASRGQGVSGANVLTF

clone_size: .
d_call: TRBD1
j_call: TRBJ1-1
v_call: TRBV7-2
cdr3_nt: TGTGCCAGCAGCCGGAGAAGGGACAGAAACACTGAAGCTTTCTTT
cdr3_aa: CASSRRRDRNTEAFF

clone_size: .
d_call: .
j_call: TRBJ2-1
v_call: TRBV25-1
cdr3_nt: TGTGCCAGCAGCAAAGACCCCCCCGAGGGGAACAATGAGCAGTTCTTC
cdr3_aa: CASSKDPPEGNNEQFF

clone_size: .
d_call: .
j_call: TRBJ1-2
v_call: TRBV18
cdr3_nt: TGTGCCAGCTCACCGGGAGGGGTGCGTAACTATGGCTACACCTTC
cdr3_aa: CASSPGGVRNYGYTF

clone_size: once
d_call: .
j_call: TRBJ2-7
v_call: TRBV7-9
cdr3_nt: TGTGCCAGTTCTATCATGTCCTACGAGCAGTACTTC
cdr3_aa: CASSIMSYEQYF

clone_size: .
d_call: .
j_call: TRBJ2-5
v_call: TRBV2
cdr3_nt: TGTGCCAGCACCAAGGGACTGGCGGAGACCCAGTACTTC
cdr3_aa: CASTKGLAETQYF

clone_size: .
d_call: .
j_call: TRBJ1-1
v_call: TRBV7-2
cdr3_nt: TGTGCCAGCAGCTCCGAGGTACCTAACACTGAAGCTTTCTTT
cdr3_aa: CASSSEVPNTEAFF

clone_size: .
d_call: .
j_call: TRBJ2-1
v_call: TRBV5-1
cdr3_nt: TGCGCCAGCAGCCCATACGAGGGAGCTGGCGAGCAGTTCTTC
cdr3_aa: CASSPYEGAGEQFF

clone_size: .
d_call: .
j_call: TRBJ1-6
v_call: TRBV6-1
cdr3_nt: TGTGCCAGCAGTGAAGTAGCTTCACCCCTCCACTTT
cdr3_aa: CASSEVASPLHF

clone_size: .
d_call: .
j_call: TRBJ2-1
v_call: TRBV18
cdr3_nt: TGTGCCAGCTCACCCTATAACCGGGACAAGAAGCAGTTCTTC
cdr3_aa: CASSPYNRDKKQFF

clone_size: .
d_call: TRBD1
j_call: TRBJ2-5
v_call: TRBV18
cdr3_nt: TGTGCCAGCTCACCAGAGAGGCCAGGGGGTGGAGAGACCCAGTACTTC
cdr3_aa: CASSPERPGGGETQYF

clone_size: .
d_call: .
j_call: TRBJ1-1
v_call: TRBV7-2
cdr3_nt: TGTGCCAGCAGCCGGTCAGGGTCTTCGAACACTGAAGCTTTCTTT
cdr3_aa: CASSRSGSSNTEAFF

clone_size: .
d_call: .
j_call: TRBJ1-4
v_call: TRBV15
cdr3_nt: TGTGCCACCAGCAGAGATATAACAGCTAATGAAAAACTGTTTTTT
cdr3_aa: CATSRDITANEKLFF

clone_size: once
d_call: .
j_call: TRBJ2-1
v_call: TRBV5-1
cdr3_nt: TGCGCCAGCAGCTTGGAGGGACTTCAGGGAGATGAGCAGTTCTTC
cdr3_aa: CASSLEGLQGDEQFF